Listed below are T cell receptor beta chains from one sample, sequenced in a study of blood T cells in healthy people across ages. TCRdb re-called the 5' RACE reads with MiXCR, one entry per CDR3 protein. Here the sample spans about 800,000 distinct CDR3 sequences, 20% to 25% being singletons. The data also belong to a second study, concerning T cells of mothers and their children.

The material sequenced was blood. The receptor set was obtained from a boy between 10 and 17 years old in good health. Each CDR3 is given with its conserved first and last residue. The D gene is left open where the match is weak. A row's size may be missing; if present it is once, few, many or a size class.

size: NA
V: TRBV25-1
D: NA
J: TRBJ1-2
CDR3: CATVTRDYGYTF
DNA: TGTGCCACCGTGACGAGGGACTATGGCTACACCTTC

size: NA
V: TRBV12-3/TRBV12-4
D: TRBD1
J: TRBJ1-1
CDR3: CASTKPTTGRMNTEAFF
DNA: TGTGCCAGCACCAAACCCACGACAGGGAGGATGAACACTGAAGCTTTCTTT

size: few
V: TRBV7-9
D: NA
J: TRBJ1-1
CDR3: CAGSFSRGEDEAFF
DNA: TGTGCCGGCAGCTTCTCTCGGGGGGAAGATGAAGCTTTCTTT

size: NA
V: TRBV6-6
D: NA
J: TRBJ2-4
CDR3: CASSSSLLAKNIQYF
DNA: TGTGCCAGCAGTTCAAGTCTCCTAGCCAAAAACATTCAGTACTTC

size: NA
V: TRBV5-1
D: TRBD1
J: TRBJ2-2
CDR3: CASSRGTGPTGELFF
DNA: TGCGCCAGCAGCAGGGGGACAGGACCCACCGGGGAGCTGTTTTTT

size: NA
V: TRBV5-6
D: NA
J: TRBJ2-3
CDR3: CASSLSVGTSTDTQYF
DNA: TGTGCCAGCAGCTTGTCCGTGGGGACTAGCACAGATACGCAGTATTTT

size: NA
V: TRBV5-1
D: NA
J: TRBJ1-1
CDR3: CASSPGGGGSEAFF
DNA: TGCGCCAGCAGCCCTGGGGGCGGGGGGTCTGAAGCTTTCTTT

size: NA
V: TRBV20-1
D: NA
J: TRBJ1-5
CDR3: CSASPKYSNQPQHF
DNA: TGCAGTGCTAGCCCCAAATATAGCAATCAGCCCCAGCATTTT

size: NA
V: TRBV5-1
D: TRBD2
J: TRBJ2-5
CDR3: CASAAGGGLQETQYF
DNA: TGCGCCAGCGCCGCCGGCGGGGGGCTCCAAGAGACCCAGTACTTC

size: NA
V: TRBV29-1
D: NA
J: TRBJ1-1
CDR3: CSVGSKSEAFF
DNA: TGCAGCGTTGGGTCGAAGAGTGAAGCTTTCTTT

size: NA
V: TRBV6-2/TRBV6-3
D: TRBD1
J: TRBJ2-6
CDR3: CASRASGGSSGANVLTF
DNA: TGTGCCAGCAGAGCATCAGGGGGATCCTCTGGGGCCAACGTCCTGACTTTC

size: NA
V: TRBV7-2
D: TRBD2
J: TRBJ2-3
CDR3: CASSQIAGDTQYF
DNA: TGTGCCAGCAGCCAGATAGCGGGGGATACGCAGTATTTT

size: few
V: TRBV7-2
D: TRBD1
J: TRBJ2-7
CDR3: CASSSDPGQSYEQYF
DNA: TGTGCCAGCAGCTCCGACCCGGGACAGTCCTACGAGCAGTACTTC

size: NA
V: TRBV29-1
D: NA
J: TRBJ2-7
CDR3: CSVLTSSYEQYF
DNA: TGCAGCGTCCTAACGAGCTCCTACGAGCAGTACTTC

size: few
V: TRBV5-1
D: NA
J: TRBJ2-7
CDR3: CASSGLGETSYEQYF
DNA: TGCGCCAGCAGCGGGCTGGGGGAGACCTCCTACGAGCAGTACTTC

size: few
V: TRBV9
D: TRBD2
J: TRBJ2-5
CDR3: CASSVAGGQETQYF
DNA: TGTGCCAGCAGCGTAGCGGGGGGGCAAGAGACCCAGTACTTC

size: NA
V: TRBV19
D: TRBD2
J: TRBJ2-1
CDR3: CATTSGPYNEQFF
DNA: TGTGCCACCACTAGCGGGCCATACAATGAGCAGTTCTTC

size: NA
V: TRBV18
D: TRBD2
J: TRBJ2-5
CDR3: CASTGLAEETQYF
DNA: TGTGCCAGTACGGGACTAGCGGAAGAGACCCAGTACTTC

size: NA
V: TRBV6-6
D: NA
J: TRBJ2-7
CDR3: CASSYSIADIYEQYF
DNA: TGTGCCAGCAGTTACTCGATAGCAGATATCTACGAGCAGTACTTC

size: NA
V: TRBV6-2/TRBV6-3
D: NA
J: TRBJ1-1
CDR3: CASSYQRGGEAFF
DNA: TGTGCCAGCAGTTACCAGCGGGGGGGTGAAGCTTTCTTT

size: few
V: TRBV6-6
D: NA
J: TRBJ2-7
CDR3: CASRYRVNYEQYF
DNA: TGTGCCAGCAGATACAGGGTAAACTACGAGCAGTACTTC

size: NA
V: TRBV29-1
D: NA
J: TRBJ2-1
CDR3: CSATRYNERFF
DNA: TGCAGCGCCACGCGCTACAATGAGCGGTTCTTC

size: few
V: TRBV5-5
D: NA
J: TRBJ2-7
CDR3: CASSFRLGLGEQYF
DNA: TGTGCCAGCAGCTTCCGACTAGGGCTCGGCGAGCAGTACTTC

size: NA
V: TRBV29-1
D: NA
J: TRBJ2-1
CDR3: CSVELEFYNEQFF
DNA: TGCAGCGTTGAATTAGAGTTCTACAATGAGCAGTTCTTC

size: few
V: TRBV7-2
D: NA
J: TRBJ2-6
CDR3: CASSFRSTGANVLTF
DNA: TGTGCCAGCAGCTTCCGGTCGACGGGGGCCAACGTCCTGACTTTC

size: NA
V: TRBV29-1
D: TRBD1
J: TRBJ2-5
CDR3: CSVRGTGYQETQYF
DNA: TGCAGCGTGAGGGGGACAGGGTATCAAGAGACCCAGTACTTC

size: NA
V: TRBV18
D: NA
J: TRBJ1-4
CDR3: CASSQSARSTNEKLFF
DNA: TGTGCCAGCTCTCAATCCGCGCGTTCAACTAATGAAAAACTGTTTTTT